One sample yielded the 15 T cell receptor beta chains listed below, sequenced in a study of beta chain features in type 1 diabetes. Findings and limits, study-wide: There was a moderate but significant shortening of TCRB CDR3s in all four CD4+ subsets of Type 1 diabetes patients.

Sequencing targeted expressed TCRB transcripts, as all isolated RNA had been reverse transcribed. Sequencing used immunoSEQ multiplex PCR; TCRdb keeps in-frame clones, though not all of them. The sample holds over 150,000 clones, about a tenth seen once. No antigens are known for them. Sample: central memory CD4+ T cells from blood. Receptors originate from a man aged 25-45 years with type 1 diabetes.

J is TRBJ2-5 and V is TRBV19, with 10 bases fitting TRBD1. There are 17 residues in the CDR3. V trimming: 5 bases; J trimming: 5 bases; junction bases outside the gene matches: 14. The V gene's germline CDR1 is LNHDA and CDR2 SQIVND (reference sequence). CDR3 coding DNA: TGTGCCAGTAGTTCAAAGCTGGGACAGGGGCTGACGGAGACCCAGTACTTC. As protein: CASSSKLGQGLTETQYF. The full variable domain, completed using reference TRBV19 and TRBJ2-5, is DGGITQSPKYLFRKEGQNVTLSCEQNLNHDAMYWYRQDPGQGLRLIYYSQIVNDFQKGDIAEGYSVSREKKESFPLTVTSAQKNPTAFYLCASSSKLGQGLTETQYFGPGTRLLVL.

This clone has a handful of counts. The CDR3: CASSLVPGGTSYEQYF. CDR3 bases: TGCGCCAGCAGCTTGGTTCCGGGAGGGACCTCCTACGAGCAGTACTTC. The V gene is TRBV5-1, the J gene TRBJ2-7, with 8 bases aligning to TRBD2. The CDR3 is made up of 16 amino acids. The V segment lost 0 bases and the J segment 0 bases; nucleotides outside the gene matches: 5. In germline, CDR1 is SGHRS, CDR2 YFSETQ.

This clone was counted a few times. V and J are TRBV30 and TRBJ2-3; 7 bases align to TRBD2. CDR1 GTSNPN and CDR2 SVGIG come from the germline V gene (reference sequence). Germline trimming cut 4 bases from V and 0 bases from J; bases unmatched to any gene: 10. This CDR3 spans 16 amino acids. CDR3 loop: CAWTPQLARSTDTQYF. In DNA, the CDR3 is TGTGCCTGGACCCCCCAACTAGCGCGGAGCACAGATACGCAGTATTTT.

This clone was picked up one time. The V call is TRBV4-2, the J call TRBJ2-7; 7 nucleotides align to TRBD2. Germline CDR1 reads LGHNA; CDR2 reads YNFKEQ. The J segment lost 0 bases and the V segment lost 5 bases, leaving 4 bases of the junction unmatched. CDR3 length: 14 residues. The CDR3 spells CASSKASGSYEQYF. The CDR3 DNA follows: TGTGCCAGCAGCAAAGCTAGCGGCTCCTACGAGCAGTACTTC.

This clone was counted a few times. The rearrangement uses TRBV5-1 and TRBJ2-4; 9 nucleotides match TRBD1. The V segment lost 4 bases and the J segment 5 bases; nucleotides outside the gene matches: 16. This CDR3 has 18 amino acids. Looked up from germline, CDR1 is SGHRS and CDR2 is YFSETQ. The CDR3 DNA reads TGCGCCAGCAGCGAAGCCTACGGGACAGGGTTGGATCAAAACATTCAGTACTTC. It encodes CASSEAYGTGLDQNIQYF.

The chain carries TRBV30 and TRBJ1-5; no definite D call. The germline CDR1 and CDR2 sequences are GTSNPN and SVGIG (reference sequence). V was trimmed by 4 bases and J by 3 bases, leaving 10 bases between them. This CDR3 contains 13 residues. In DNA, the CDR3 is TGTGCCTGGAACAGAAATGCCAATCAGCCCCAGCATTTT. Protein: CAWNRNANQPQHF.

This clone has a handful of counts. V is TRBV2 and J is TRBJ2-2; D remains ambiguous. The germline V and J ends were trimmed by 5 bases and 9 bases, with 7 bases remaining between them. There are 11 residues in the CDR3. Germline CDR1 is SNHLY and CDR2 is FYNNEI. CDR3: CASSYTRELFF. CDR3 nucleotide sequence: TGTGCCAGCAGTTATACAAGGGAGCTGTTTTTT. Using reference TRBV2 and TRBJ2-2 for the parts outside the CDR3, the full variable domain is EPEVTQTPSHQVTQMGQEVILRCVPISNHLYFYWYRQILGQKVEFLVSFYNNEISEKSEIFDDQFSVERPDGSNFTLKIRSTKLEDSAMYFCASSYTRELFFGEGSRLTVL.

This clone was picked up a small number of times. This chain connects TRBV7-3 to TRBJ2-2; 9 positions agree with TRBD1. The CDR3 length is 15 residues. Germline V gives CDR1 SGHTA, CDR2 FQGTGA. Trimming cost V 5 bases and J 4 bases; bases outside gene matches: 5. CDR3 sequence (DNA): TGTGCCAGCAGCAAGGGACAGGGTAGCACCGGGGAGCTGTTTTTT. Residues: CASSKGQGSTGELFF. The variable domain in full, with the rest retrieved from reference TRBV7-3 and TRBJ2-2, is GAGVSQTPSNKVTEKGKYVELRCDPISGHTALYWYRQSLGQGPEFLIYFQGTGAADDSGLPNDRFFAVRPEGSVSTLKIQRTERGDSAVYLCASSKGQGSTGELFFGEGSRLTVL.

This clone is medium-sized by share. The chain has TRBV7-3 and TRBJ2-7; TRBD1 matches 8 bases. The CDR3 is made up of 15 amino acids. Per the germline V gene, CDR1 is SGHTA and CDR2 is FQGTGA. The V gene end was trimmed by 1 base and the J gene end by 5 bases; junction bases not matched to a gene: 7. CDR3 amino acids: CASSLNAGGINEQYF. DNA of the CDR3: TGTGCCAGCAGCTTAAACGCAGGGGGCATCAACGAGCAGTACTTC.

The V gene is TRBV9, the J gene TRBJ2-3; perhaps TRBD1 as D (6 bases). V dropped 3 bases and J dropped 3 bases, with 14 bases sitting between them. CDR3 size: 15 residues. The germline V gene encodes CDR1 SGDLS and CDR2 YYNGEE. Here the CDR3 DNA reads TGTGCCAGCAGCGCGGCACAGGGTAGTACAGATACGCAGTATTTT. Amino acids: CASSAAQGSTDTQYF. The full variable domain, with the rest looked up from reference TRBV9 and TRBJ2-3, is DSGVTQTPKHLITATGQRVTLRCSPRSGDLSVYWYQQSLDQGLQFLIQYYNGEERAKGNILERFSAQQFPDLHSELNLSSLELGDSALYFCASSAAQGSTDTQYFGPGTRLTVL.

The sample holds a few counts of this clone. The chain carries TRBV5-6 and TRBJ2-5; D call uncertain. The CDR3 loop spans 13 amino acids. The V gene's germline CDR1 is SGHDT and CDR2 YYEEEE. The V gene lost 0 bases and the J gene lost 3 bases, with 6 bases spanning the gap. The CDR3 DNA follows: TGTGCCAGCAGCTTGGCAACTGAAGAGACCCAGTACTTC. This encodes CASSLATEETQYF.

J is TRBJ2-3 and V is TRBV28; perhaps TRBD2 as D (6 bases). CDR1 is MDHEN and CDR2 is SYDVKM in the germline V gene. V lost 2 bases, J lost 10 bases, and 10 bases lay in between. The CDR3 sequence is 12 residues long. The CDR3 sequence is CASSLLASPQYF. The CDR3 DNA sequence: TGTGCCAGCAGTTTACTAGCGTCTCCGCAGTATTTT. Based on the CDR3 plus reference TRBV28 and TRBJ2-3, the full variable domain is DVKVTQSSRYLVKRTGEKVFLECVQDMDHENMFWYRQDPGLGLRLIYFSYDVKMKEKGDIPEGYSVSREKKERFSLILESASTNQTSMYLCASSLLASPQYFGPGTRLTVL.

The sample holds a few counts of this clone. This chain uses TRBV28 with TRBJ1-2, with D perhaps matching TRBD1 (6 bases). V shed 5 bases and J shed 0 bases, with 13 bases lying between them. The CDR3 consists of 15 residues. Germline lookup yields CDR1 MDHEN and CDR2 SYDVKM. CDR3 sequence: CASSPGQGSNYGYTF. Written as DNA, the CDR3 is TGTGCCAGCAGTCCAGGGCAGGGGTCTAACTATGGCTACACCTTC.

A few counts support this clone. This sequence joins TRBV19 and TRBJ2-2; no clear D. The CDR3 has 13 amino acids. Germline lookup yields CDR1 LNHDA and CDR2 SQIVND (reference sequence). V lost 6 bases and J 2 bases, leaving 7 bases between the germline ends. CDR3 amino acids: CASSHRNTGELFF. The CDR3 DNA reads TGTGCCAGTAGCCACAGAAACACCGGGGAGCTGTTTTTT.

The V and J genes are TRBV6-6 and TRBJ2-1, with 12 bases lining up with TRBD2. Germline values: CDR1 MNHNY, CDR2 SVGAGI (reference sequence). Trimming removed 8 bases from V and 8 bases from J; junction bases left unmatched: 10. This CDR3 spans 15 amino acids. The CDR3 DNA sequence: TGTGCCAGCCAAACGACTAGCGGGAGTATCTATGAGCAGTTCTTC. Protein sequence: CASQTTSGSIYEQFF.